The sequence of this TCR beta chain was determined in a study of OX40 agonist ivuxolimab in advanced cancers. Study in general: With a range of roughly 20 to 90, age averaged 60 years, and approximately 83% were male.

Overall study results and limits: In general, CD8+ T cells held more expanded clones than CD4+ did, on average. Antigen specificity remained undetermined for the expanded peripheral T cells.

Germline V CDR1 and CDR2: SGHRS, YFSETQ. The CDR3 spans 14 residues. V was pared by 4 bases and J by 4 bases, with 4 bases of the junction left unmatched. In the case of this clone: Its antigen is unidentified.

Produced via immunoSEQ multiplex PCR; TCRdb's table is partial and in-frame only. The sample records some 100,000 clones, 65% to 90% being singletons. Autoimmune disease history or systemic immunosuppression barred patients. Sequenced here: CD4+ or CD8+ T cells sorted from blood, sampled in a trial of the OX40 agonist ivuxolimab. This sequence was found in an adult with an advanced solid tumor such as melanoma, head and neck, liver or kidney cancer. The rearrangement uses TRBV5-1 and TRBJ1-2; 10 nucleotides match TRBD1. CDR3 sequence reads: CASSPGQGTYGYTF. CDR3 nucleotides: TGCGCCAGCAGCCCGGGACAGGGGACCTATGGCTACACCTTC.